This T cell receptor (beta chain) derives from a study of blood T cell repertoires in COVID-19. At the level of the study: The United States, Italy and Spain were the sources of the acute and convalescent COVID-19 samples. Sample material is recorded as cDNA or gDNA derived from T cells, B-cell-depleted T cells, or PBMCs.

The germline gives CDR1 SGHRS, CDR2 YFSETQ. The V and J ends lost 4 bases and 7 bases, in that order; junction bases with no gene match: 7. The CDR3 has 14 amino acids. Original methodology: Amplification with reference gene primers provided the estimates of nucleated cell counts. Clones were sequenced by immunoSEQ multiplex PCR, and TCRdb holds only the in-frame ones, with some missing. V, J and clone size are taken as reported in that table, and D and trimming were inferred from the DNA itself. The table lists around 250,000 clones, 84% of them singletons, with less than 2% in the top ten. The V gene is TRBV5-1, the J gene TRBJ1-4, with 7 bases aligning to TRBD1. Sample: peripheral blood. The receptor was isolated from a woman aged 40 to 55 who had recovered from COVID-19. For the CDR3, the DNA is TGCGCCAGCAGCGTACAGGGGATAGGTGAAAAACTGTTTTTT. This translates into CASSVQGIGEKLFF.